The 32 T cell receptor beta chains in this list originate from one sample, sequenced in a study of OX40 agonist ivuxolimab in advanced cancers. Clones were sequenced by immunoSEQ multiplex PCR, and TCRdb holds only the in-frame ones, with some missing. The repertoire holds 83,000 or so clones, with over 90% as singletons. Sequences were derived from CD4+ or CD8+ T cells sorted from blood, sampled in a trial of the OX40 agonist ivuxolimab. Receptors originate from an adult with an advanced solid tumor such as melanoma, head and neck, liver or kidney cancer.

This chain connects TRBV5-4 to TRBJ1-5, with 7 bases matching TRBD1. Looked up from germline, CDR1 is SGHNT and CDR2 is YYREEE (reference sequence). This CDR3 contains 13 residues. J gave up 7 bases and V 2 bases, and 3 bases lay outside the gene matches. CDR3 amino acids: CASSFEGAQPQHF. CDR3 DNA sequence: TGTGCCAGCAGCTTTGAGGGGGCCCAGCCCCAGCATTTT.

This chain links TRBV4-1 with TRBJ2-7; TRBD2 is a possible D gene (6 bases). The CDR3 runs 13 residues. Deletions cut 0 bases from V and 7 bases from J, with 10 bases between. Germline loops: CDR1 MGHRA, CDR2 YSYEKL. CDR3 bases: TGCGCCAGCAGCCAAGAGGTGGCGGGAGAGCAGTACTTC. This gives the protein CASSQEVAGEQYF.

The J gene is TRBJ2-7, the V gene TRBV6-6; perhaps TRBD1 as D (5 bases). This CDR3 has 14 amino acids. CDR1 and CDR2 from the germline V gene are MNHNY and SVGAGI (reference sequence). The ends were cut back, 2 bases at V and 2 bases at J, with 10 bases in the middle. CDR3 in DNA: TGTGCCAGCAGTTACCATACAGGTACCTACGAGCAGTACTTC. It is translated as CASSYHTGTYEQYF.

The J gene is TRBJ2-2, the V gene TRBV15; unclear D gene. Germline V gene lookup returns CDR1 LNHNV and CDR2 YYDKDF (reference sequence). The CDR3 has 13 residues. Deletions cut 7 bases from V and 6 bases from J, with 12 bases between. The CDR3 region has the DNA TGTGCCACCAAGGGCCGCTTCGCCGGGGAGCTGTTTTTT. Translated, it gives CATKGRFAGELFF.

V and J are TRBV7-2 and TRBJ1-5; D unresolved. Germline CDR1 SGHTA, CDR2 FQGNSA. V lost 5 bases to trimming and J lost 0 bases, with 11 bases between them. CDR3 length: 15 residues. CDR3 loop: CASSPLGHSNQPQHF. The CDR3, as DNA: TGTGCCAGCAGCCCCCTAGGGCATAGCAATCAGCCCCAGCATTTT. The whole variable domain, filled in from reference TRBV7-2 and TRBJ1-5, reads GAGVSQSPSNKVTEKGKDVELRCDPISGHTALYWYRQSLGQGLEFLIYFQGNSAPDKSGLPSDRFSAERTGGSVSTLTIQRTQQEDSAVYLCASSPLGHSNQPQHFGDGTRLSIL.

J is TRBJ2-3 and V is TRBV7-2, with TRBD2 identical over 9 bases. Per the germline V gene, CDR1 is SGHTA and CDR2 is FQGNSA. The CDR3 length is 16 residues. Trimming took 4 bases from V and 6 from J; bases not matched to a gene: 11. The CDR3 is CASSSLGGLAGDTQYF. CDR3 DNA: TGTGCCAGCAGCTCTCTAGGGGGACTAGCCGGTGATACGCAGTATTTT.

The rearrangement uses TRBV19 and TRBJ2-7; 11 positions agree with TRBD2. V shed 3 bases and J 4 bases; nucleotides not matched to a gene: 11. The germline V gene encodes CDR1 LNHDA and CDR2 SQIVND (reference sequence). The CDR3 sequence is 17 residues long. The CDR3 protein is CASSIATSGSLGYEQYF. The CDR3 region has the DNA TGTGCCAGTAGTATCGCCACTAGCGGGAGTTTGGGATACGAGCAGTACTTC.

V is TRBV28 and J is TRBJ2-7, with 12 bases aligning to TRBD2. V lost 7 bases and J lost 4; bases outside the gene matches: 5. The germline V gene has CDR1 MDHEN and CDR2 SYDVKM. The CDR3 consists of 14 residues. CDR3 bases: TGTGCCAGCATGACTAGCGGGAGTTTTTACGAGCAGTACTTC. Translating it yields CASMTSGSFYEQYF.

The chain is built from TRBV4-2 and TRBJ2-3; 9 bases fit TRBD2. J gave up 14 bases and V 0 bases, and 6 bases lay outside the gene matches. Germline CDR1 LGHNA, CDR2 YNFKEQ. The CDR3 is 13 residues long. The CDR3 DNA follows: TGTGCCAGCAGCCAAGAGGGAGCGGGAGGTCTGTATTTT. Its translation: CASSQEGAGGLYF.

V gene TRBV19 combines with J gene TRBJ2-3; D is unresolved. V was trimmed by 6 bases and J by 6 bases, leaving 16 bases between them. Per germline, CDR1 LNHDA and CDR2 SQIVND (reference sequence). The CDR3 has 14 residues. The CDR3 here is CASRSELVLDTQYF. DNA of the CDR3: TGTGCCAGTAGGTCGGAACTTGTCCTGGATACGCAGTATTTT.

The J gene is TRBJ2-7, the V gene TRBV7-8, with TRBD2 matching over 9 bases. This CDR3 has 14 residues. J gave up 7 bases and V 5 bases, and 9 bases lay outside the gene matches. Germline V gene sequence: CDR1 SGHVS, CDR2 FQNEAQ. The CDR3 sequence: CASSTQREVGEQYF. CDR3 in DNA: TGTGCCAGCAGCACCCAGCGGGAGGTGGGAGAGCAGTACTTC.

The genes are TRBV6-1 and TRBJ1-2, with D unclear. The V end lost 6 bases, the J end lost 6 bases, and 11 bases lay between the germline ends. The CDR3 is 12 amino acids. CDR1 and CDR2 (germline): MNHNS, SASEGT. Here the CDR3 reads CASRDRMNGYTF. DNA of the CDR3: TGTGCCAGCAGGGACCGAATGAATGGCTACACCTTC.

The chain combines TRBV11-3 with TRBJ2-1; TRBD2 matches at 8 bases. The CDR3 has 14 amino acids. The germline CDR1 and CDR2 sequences are SGHNT and YENEEA. Germline trimming cut 1 base from V and 11 bases from J; bases unmatched to any gene: 7. The CDR3 nucleotides are TGTGCCAGCAGCTTAGCGGAGGCTAGCGGGCAGCAGTTCTTC. Translating it yields CASSLAEASGQQFF.

The CDR3 DNA is TGTGCTAGTGGTTTGGGACGGAACCTAAATCAGCCCCAGCATTTT. Amino acids: CASGLGRNLNQPQHF. The rearrangement links TRBV12-5 to TRBJ1-5, with unresolved D. Trimming took off 1 base at V and 4 bases at J, with 11 bases between the two ends. CDR1 is LGHNT and CDR2 is FRNRAP in the germline V gene. This CDR3 is 15 amino acids long. Filled out from reference TRBV12-5 and TRBJ1-5, the complete variable domain reads DARVTQTPRHKVTEMGQEVTMRCQPILGHNTVFWYRQTMMQGLELLAYFRNRAPLDDSGMPKDRFSAEMPDATLATLKIQPSEPRDSAVYFCASGLGRNLNQPQHFGDGTRLSIL.

The chain combines TRBV18 with TRBJ1-4; D is uncertain. V was trimmed by 3 bases and J by 0 bases, leaving 14 bases between them. The CDR3 length is 17 residues. Germline CDR1 is KGHSH and CDR2 is LQKENI. In nucleotides, the CDR3 is TGTGCCAGCTCACCTAGAGCTACAGCCGCAACTAATGAAAAACTGTTTTTT. Its protein product is CASSPRATAATNEKLFF.

The genes are TRBV5-1 and TRBJ1-2, with 10 bases fitting TRBD1. CDR3 length: 15 amino acids. Unmatched junction bases numbered 7, after V lost 4 bases and J lost 4 bases. The germline CDR1 and CDR2 sequences are SGHRS and YFSETQ. The CDR3 reads CASSGTGESGYGYTF. The CDR3 DNA sequence: TGCGCCAGCAGCGGGACAGGGGAGAGCGGCTATGGCTACACCTTC.

This sequence joins TRBV7-3 and TRBJ2-7, with D possibly being TRBD2 (6 bases). CDR1 is SGHTA, CDR2 FQGTGA, per germline. Trimming pared 3 bases from V and 1 base from J, leaving 22 bases between. The CDR3 totals 18 residues. CDR3 residues: CASSFSNRDPGGSYEQYF. The CDR3 nucleotides read TGTGCCAGCAGCTTTTCTAACCGGGACCCCGGGGGATCCTACGAGCAGTACTTC.

This clone occurred a few times. V is TRBV9 and J is TRBJ1-1, with 8 nucleotides matching TRBD1. V shed 4 bases and J 4 bases; nucleotides not matched to a gene: 6. Germline CDR1 reads SGDLS; CDR2 reads YYNGEE. This CDR3 has 14 amino acids. CDR3: CASSQGALSTEAFF. CDR3 DNA: TGTGCCAGCAGCCAGGGGGCATTGAGCACTGAAGCTTTCTTT.

This chain joins TRBV7-9 and TRBJ2-5; perhaps TRBD2 as D (6 bases). The germline CDR1 and CDR2 sequences are SEHNR and FQNEAQ (reference sequence). Between the trimmed V and J ends, which lost 4 bases and 1 base, there was a span of 13 bases. The length of the CDR3 is 15 residues. The CDR3 sequence: CASSSGRGIQETQYF. DNA of the CDR3: TGTGCCAGCAGCTCGGGACGGGGGATCCAAGAGACCCAGTACTTC.

The V gene is TRBV7-9, the J gene TRBJ2-1, with D possibly being TRBD1 or TRBD2 (5 bases each). Trimming removed 5 bases at V and 6 bases at J, with 17 bases between. The CDR3 runs 15 residues. Germline CDR1 and CDR2: SEHNR and FQNEAQ (reference sequence). CDR3: CASSPQTQRGNEQFF. For the CDR3, the DNA is TGTGCCAGCAGCCCACAAACTCAGAGGGGCAATGAGCAGTTCTTC.

The J gene is TRBJ1-1, the V gene TRBV10-3; TRBD1 agrees at 7 bases. J gave up 7 bases and V 8 bases, and 10 bases lay outside the gene matches. The CDR3 loop spans 13 amino acids. Germline CDR1 is ENHRY and CDR2 is SYGVKD. The DNA for the CDR3 is TGTGCCATCGGCGGACAGAGGGGGCATGAAGCTTTCTTT. Its translation: CAIGGQRGHEAFF.

The rearrangement links TRBV5-5 to TRBJ1-3; D gene ambiguous. In germline, CDR1 is SGHKS, CDR2 YYEKEE (reference sequence). Trimming pared 2 bases from V and 2 bases from J, leaving 8 bases between. The CDR3 is 14 amino acids. DNA of the CDR3: TGTGCCAGCAGCTTATGGGGAACTGGAAACACCATATATTTT. Its protein product is CASSLWGTGNTIYF.

This rearrangement joins TRBV7-3 to TRBJ2-7; tentatively, D is TRBD2 (5 bases). V lost 6 bases and J 4 bases, leaving 13 bases between the germline ends. CDR1 is SGHTA and CDR2 is FQGTGA in the germline V gene. CDR3 length equals 13 residues. DNA for the CDR3: TGTGCCAGCAGAGAAGTCGGGGATTACGAGCAGTACTTC. Amino acids: CASREVGDYEQYF.

The J gene is TRBJ2-1, the V gene TRBV25-1, with TRBD2 as a possible D gene (6 bases). The germline V gene has CDR1 MGHDK and CDR2 SYGVNS. The ends were cut back, 1 base at V and 12 bases at J, with 7 bases in the middle. CDR3 size: 11 residues. The DNA for the CDR3 is TGTGCCAGCAGTGAATGGCGGGGGCAGTTCTTC. This codes for CASSEWRGQFF. Filled out from reference TRBV25-1 and TRBJ2-1, the complete variable domain reads EADIYQTPRYLVIGTGKKITLECSQTMGHDKMYWYQQDPGMELHLIHYSYGVNSTEKGDLSSESTVSRIRTEHFPLTLESARPSHTSQYLCASSEWRGQFFGPGTRLTVL.

V usage is TRBV5-4 and J usage is TRBJ2-3; D not certain. Trimming removed 2 bases from V and 0 bases from J, with 10 bases in between. Germline CDR1 reads SGHNT; CDR2 reads YYREEE (reference sequence). CDR3 length equals 15 residues. The CDR3 region has the DNA TGTGCCAGCAGCTTCCCTAACCCTAGCACAGATACGCAGTATTTT. Its translation: CASSFPNPSTDTQYF. Full variable domain (remainder filled in from reference TRBV5-4 and TRBJ2-3): ETGVTQSPTHLIKTRGQQVTLRCSSQSGHNTVSWYQQALGQGPQFIFQYYREEENGRGNFPPRFSGLQFPNYSSELNVNALELDDSALYLCASSFPNPSTDTQYFGPGTRLTVL.

The V call is TRBV29-1, the J call TRBJ2-3; the D gene is possibly TRBD2 (6 bases). Germline V gene sequence: CDR1 SQVTM, CDR2 ANQGSEA. The CDR3 length is 13 residues. Between the trimmed V and J ends, which lost 3 bases and 6 bases, there was a span of 13 bases. CDR3 coding DNA: TGCAGCGTTGATCTCCCGGGGAGGGATACGCAGTATTTT. Translation gives CSVDLPGRDTQYF.

This clone was counted only a few times. This chain joins TRBV28 and TRBJ2-5; 8 nucleotides agree with TRBD2. The V segment lost 6 bases and the J segment 6 bases; nucleotides outside the gene matches: 12. Germline loops: CDR1 MDHEN, CDR2 SYDVKM. The CDR3 consists of 15 residues. CDR3: CASSLSSGSRKTQYF. CDR3 nucleotides: TGTGCCAGCAGCCTGAGCAGCGGGAGTAGGAAGACCCAGTACTTC.

The chain employs TRBV4-1 and TRBJ2-1, with D possibly matching TRBD2 (6 bases). Germline V lookup: CDR1 MGHRA, CDR2 YSYEKL. The CDR3 consists of 13 residues. Deletions cut 4 bases from V and 8 bases from J, with 12 bases between. This CDR3 is CASSPRWGDEQFF. In DNA, the CDR3 is TGCGCCAGCAGCCCACGATGGGGGGATGAGCAGTTCTTC.

V and J are TRBV19 and TRBJ2-3; D remains unclear. The germline V gene encodes CDR1 LNHDA and CDR2 SQIVND (reference sequence). V was cut by 4 bases and J by 0 bases, with 8 bases left in between. The CDR3 consists of 14 residues. As DNA, the CDR3 is TGTGCCAGTAGTACGACCACTAGCACAGATACGCAGTATTTT. Its protein product is CASSTTTSTDTQYF.

The J gene is TRBJ2-7, the V gene TRBV6-6; D ambiguous. V lost 0 bases and J 3 bases, leaving 3 bases between the germline ends. CDR1 is MNHNY, CDR2 SVGAGI, per germline (reference sequence). The CDR3 spans 12 residues. This chain's CDR3 is CASSYSSYEQYF. CDR3 nucleotides: TGTGCCAGCAGTTACTCGAGCTACGAGCAGTACTTC.

The chain has TRBV7-2 and TRBJ2-4, with TRBD1 matching 8 bases. V gave up 5 bases and J gave up 8 bases; unmatched junction bases: 14. CDR3 length: 16 amino acids. The germline CDR1 and CDR2 sequences are SGHTA and FQGNSA. CDR3: CASSPRTAHRGDIQYF. Here the CDR3 DNA reads TGTGCCAGCAGCCCGCGGACAGCCCACAGGGGGGACATTCAGTACTTC.

V gene TRBV28 combines with J gene TRBJ1-2; TRBD1 matches 8 bases. The CDR3 covers 14 residues. Germline V gene sequence: CDR1 MDHEN, CDR2 SYDVKM. V dropped 6 bases and J dropped 7; count of bases not matched to a gene: 10. The CDR3 region is CASSPGQGAGGYTF. In DNA form, the CDR3 reads TGTGCCAGCAGCCCTGGGCAGGGGGCGGGTGGCTACACCTTC.